The 18 T cell receptor beta chains reported below all come from one sample, sequenced in a study of Graves' ophthalmopathy and Graves' hyperthyroidism. Amplified material comprised TCR beta CDR3 regions derived from RNA transcripts. The library came from an HTBI-primed first-round RT-PCR and a second-round multiplex PCR. TCRdb itself ran the multiplex PCR reads through MiXCR, one entry per CDR3 protein. The sample records hundreds of thousands of distinct CDR3 sequences, over 20% being singletons. Sequencing input: peripheral blood. The receptor set was obtained from a woman under 30 with stable Graves' hyperthyroidism.

This clonotype was found many times. The chain is built from TRBV12-3 or TRBV12-4 and TRBJ1-2; D possibly corresponds to TRBD1 (6 bases). The germline V and J ends were trimmed by 6 bases and 3 bases, with 17 bases remaining between them. This CDR3 region has 15 residues. CDR3 sequence (DNA): TGTGCCAGCAGCCATACGACAGGTTTTGACTATGGCTACACCTTC. This translates into CASSHTTGFDYGYTF.

This clonotype was seen many times. The chain combines TRBV2 with TRBJ2-2, with D unclear. CDR3 length: 16 residues. Trimming shortened V by 1 base and J by 0 bases, and 9 bases separated the two germline ends. Germline V gene sequence: CDR1 SNHLY, CDR2 FYNNEI. CDR3 protein: CASSEVGRTNTGELFF. The CDR3, as DNA: TGTGCCAGCAGTGAAGTAGGCAGGACGAACACCGGGGAGCTGTTTTTT. Full variable domain (missing parts from reference TRBV2 and TRBJ2-2): EPEVTQTPSHQVTQMGQEVILRCVPISNHLYFYWYRQILGQKVEFLVSFYNNEISEKSEIFDDQFSVERPDGSNFTLKIRSTKLEDSAMYFCASSEVGRTNTGELFFGEGSRLTVL.

In this sample, this clonotype turned up many times. The chain combines TRBV9 with TRBJ2-2; D might be TRBD1 or TRBD2, each matching 5 bases. With 0 bases removed from V and 4 bases from J, the gap between germline ends came to 13 bases. The germline CDR1 and CDR2 sequences are SGDLS and YYNGEE. The length of the CDR3 is 16 residues. The CDR3 region is CASSVDEGSPTGELFF. The CDR3 DNA is TGTGCCAGCAGCGTAGATGAGGGGTCACCCACCGGGGAGCTGTTTTTT.

This clonotype came up a few times. The CDR3 protein is CSATAVGKGYGYTF. CDR3 in DNA: TGCAGTGCCACCGCAGTTGGCAAGGGCTATGGCTACACCTTC. The chain joins TRBV20-1 to TRBJ1-2; D uncertain. Germline V lookup: CDR1 DFQATT, CDR2 SNEGSKA (reference sequence). Trimming removed 6 bases at V and 4 bases at J, with 18 bases between. This CDR3 contains 14 residues.

This clonotype was detected ten times or more. This clone may be a read error of a much larger clone one base away. The chain links TRBV20-1 to TRBJ2-7; 9 positions match TRBD2. This CDR3 is built from 14 residues. Per germline, CDR1 DFQATT and CDR2 SNEGSKA (reference sequence). CDR3 loop: CSASVAGDYYERYF. Written as DNA, the CDR3 is TGCAGTGCTAGTGTAGCGGGAGACTACTACGAGCGGTACTTC.

This clonotype showed up many times. The chain has TRBV5-1 and TRBJ2-1; D not resolved. Germline loops: CDR1 SGHRS, CDR2 YFSETQ. Trimming pared 2 bases from V and 5 bases from J, leaving 11 bases between. This CDR3 is built from 14 residues. CDR3 region: CASSFVLGDNEQFF. DNA of the CDR3: TGCGCCAGCAGCTTTGTGCTTGGGGACAATGAGCAGTTCTTC.

In this sample, this clonotype turned up many times. The chain is built from TRBV3-1 and TRBJ1-2; D is unresolved. CDR1 LGHDT and CDR2 YNNKEL come from the germline V gene (reference sequence). V lost 0 bases, J lost 8 bases, and 16 bases lay in between. The length of the CDR3 is 15 residues. This chain's CDR3 is CASSQDSATKGGYTF. The DNA of the CDR3 is TGTGCCAGCAGCCAAGATTCCGCTACAAAGGGAGGCTACACCTTC.

This clonotype occurred a few times. V usage is TRBV11-2 and J usage is TRBJ2-3; D may be TRBD2 (5 bases). CDR3 length equals 12 residues. Trimming stripped 1 base from V and 8 bases from J, with 7 bases between. Germline V lookup: CDR1 SGHAT, CDR2 FQNNGV. CDR3 nucleotide sequence: TGTGCCAGCAGCTTAGCGGGAAGTACGCAGTATTTT. Its translation is CASSLAGSTQYF.

This clonotype has a count of ten or more. This rearrangement joins TRBV28 to TRBJ2-7, with 9 positions matching TRBD2. The ends lost 4 bases at V and 2 bases at J; junction bases unmatched: 6. This CDR3 spans 15 amino acids. Germline V gene lookup returns CDR1 MDHEN and CDR2 SYDVKM. The CDR3 DNA follows: TGTGCCAGCAGTTCCACGGGCGGGAGGGCCTACGAGCAGTACTTC. Translating gives CASSSTGGRAYEQYF.

This clonotype came up many times. The rearrangement uses TRBV6-5 and TRBJ2-7; 9 nucleotides line up with TRBD2. V shed 3 bases and J 4 bases; nucleotides not matched to a gene: 10. Germline values: CDR1 MNHEY, CDR2 SVGAGI. CDR3 length: 16 amino acids. CDR3 sequence (DNA): TGTGCCAGCAGTTATCGGCCGGTCCTAGCGGGATACGAGCAGTACTTC. The encoded protein is CASSYRPVLAGYEQYF.

The V and J genes are TRBV15 and TRBJ2-7, with no clear D. Germline V gene lookup returns CDR1 LNHNV and CDR2 YYDKDF (reference sequence). V was clipped by 0 bases and J by 0 bases, with 15 bases between them. The CDR3 runs to 17 residues. As DNA, the CDR3 is TGTGCCACCAGCAGAGACAGGATTCTCAGAAGCTCCTACGAGCAGTACTTC. Residues: CATSRDRILRSSYEQYF. Variable domain in full (rest from reference TRBV15 and TRBJ2-7): DAMVIQNPRYQVTQFGKPVTLSCSQTLNHNVMYWYQQKSSQAPKLLFHYYDKDFNNEADTPDNFQSRRPNTSFCFLDIRSPGLGDTAMYLCATSRDRILRSSYEQYFGPGTRLTVT.

Ten or more counts support this clonotype. This rearrangement joins TRBV7-9 to TRBJ1-1; 7 nucleotides agree with TRBD1. The V gene's germline CDR1 is SEHNR and CDR2 FQNEAQ (reference sequence). V lost 7 bases and J lost 2; bases outside the gene matches: 10. CDR3 length: 15 residues. DNA of the CDR3: TGTGCCAGCACCCTCGACAGGGTAAGAAACACTGAAGCTTTCTTT. Protein product: CASTLDRVRNTEAFF.

This clonotype was recorded a few times. V is TRBV28 and J is TRBJ1-1; D gene uncertain. Germline V gene sequence: CDR1 MDHEN, CDR2 SYDVKM. V was pared by 5 bases and J by 7 bases, with 14 bases between. This CDR3 spans 13 amino acids. The CDR3 DNA follows: TGTGCCAGCAGTCACCCGGGCCCGGATGAAGCTTTCTTT. Its protein product is CASSHPGPDEAFF.

This clonotype was detected ten times or more. This chain links TRBV3-1 with TRBJ2-7; D might be TRBD1 (5 bases). CDR3 length: 15 residues. Trimming left V 0 bases short and J 6 bases short, with 15 bases between. Germline loops: CDR1 LGHDT, CDR2 YNNKEL (reference sequence). In DNA form, the CDR3 reads TGTGCCAGCAGCCAAGATCAGGGTTTCGCCTCCGAGCAGTACTTC. It specifies CASSQDQGFASEQYF.

This clonotype was observed at least ten times. This chain connects TRBV20-1 to TRBJ2-7, with TRBD2 matching 10 bases. The CDR3 is made up of 12 amino acids. Trimming at V came to 4 bases and at J to 7 bases, leaving 4 bases not matched to a gene. CDR1 and CDR2 (germline): DFQATT, SNEGSKA (reference sequence). The CDR3 region is CSAMLAGVEQYF. As DNA, the CDR3 is TGCAGTGCTATGCTAGCGGGAGTAGAGCAGTACTTC.

This clonotype has only a few counts. CDR3 sequence reads: CSASLGSGTGYSPLHF. The CDR3, as DNA: TGCAGTGCTAGCCTAGGATCCGGGACAGGGTACTCACCCCTCCACTTT. The chain employs TRBV20-1 and TRBJ1-6; 9 bases fit TRBD1. Trimming cost V 3 bases and J 10 bases; bases outside gene matches: 13. CDR1 is DFQATT, CDR2 SNEGSKA, per germline (reference sequence). This CDR3 spans 16 amino acids.

This clonotype has at least ten counts. The CDR3 sequence: CASSPQGGFSYEQYF. CDR3 bases: TGTGCCAGCAGCCCTCAGGGGGGGTTCTCCTACGAGCAGTACTTC. The J gene is TRBJ2-7, the V gene TRBV7-2; D is possibly TRBD1 or TRBD2 (7 bases each). The CDR3 sequence is 15 residues long. V was shortened by 5 bases and J by 0 bases, with 14 bases between the two germline ends. Per germline, CDR1 SGHTA and CDR2 FQGNSA.

The V and J genes are TRBV7-2 and TRBJ1-1; 11 bases align to TRBD1. CDR3 size: 15 residues. Germline V CDR1 and CDR2: SGHTA, FQGNSA. With 5 bases clipped from V and 1 base from J, the junction kept 3 bases outside the gene matches. The CDR3 spells CASSIGQGANTEAFF. The CDR3 DNA follows: TGTGCCAGCAGCATAGGACAGGGGGCGAACACTGAAGCTTTCTTT.